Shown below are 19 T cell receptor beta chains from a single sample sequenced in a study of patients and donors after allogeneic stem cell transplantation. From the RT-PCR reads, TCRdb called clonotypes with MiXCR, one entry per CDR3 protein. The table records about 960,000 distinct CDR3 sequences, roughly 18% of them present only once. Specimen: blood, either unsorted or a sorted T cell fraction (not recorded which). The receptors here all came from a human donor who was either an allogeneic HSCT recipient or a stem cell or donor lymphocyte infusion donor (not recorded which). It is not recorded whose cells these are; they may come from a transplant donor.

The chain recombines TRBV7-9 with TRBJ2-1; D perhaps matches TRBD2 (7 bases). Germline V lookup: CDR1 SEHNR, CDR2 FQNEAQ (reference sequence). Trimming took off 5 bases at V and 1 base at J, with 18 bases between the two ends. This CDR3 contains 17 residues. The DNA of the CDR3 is TGTGCCAGCAGCGGCTTTATGGGGGGGGCGTCCTACAATGAGCAGTTCTTC. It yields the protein CASSGFMGGASYNEQFF. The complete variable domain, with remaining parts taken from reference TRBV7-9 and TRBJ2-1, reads DTGVSQNPRHKITKRGQNVTFRCDPISEHNRLYWYRQTLGQGPEFLTYFQNEAQLEKSRLLSDRFSAERPKGSFSTLEIQRTEQGDSAMYLCASSGFMGGASYNEQFFGPGTRLTVL.

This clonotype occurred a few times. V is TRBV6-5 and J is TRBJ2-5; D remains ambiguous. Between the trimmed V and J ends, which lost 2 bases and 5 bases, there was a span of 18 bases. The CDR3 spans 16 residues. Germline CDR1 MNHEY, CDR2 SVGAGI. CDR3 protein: CASSYQTQSWWETQYF. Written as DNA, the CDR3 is TGTGCCAGCAGTTACCAAACTCAGTCCTGGTGGGAGACCCAGTACTTC.

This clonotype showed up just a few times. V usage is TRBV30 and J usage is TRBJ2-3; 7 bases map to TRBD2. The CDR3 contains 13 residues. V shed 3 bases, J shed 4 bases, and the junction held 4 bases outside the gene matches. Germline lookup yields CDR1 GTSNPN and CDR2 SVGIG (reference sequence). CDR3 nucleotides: TGTGCCTGGAGAAAAGGGAGGGCAGATACGCAGTATTTT. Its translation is CAWRKGRADTQYF.

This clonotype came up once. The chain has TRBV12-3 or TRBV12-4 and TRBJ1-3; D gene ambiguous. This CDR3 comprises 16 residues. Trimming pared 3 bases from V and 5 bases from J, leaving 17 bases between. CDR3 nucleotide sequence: TGTGCCAGCAGTTTGTTAGGTCAACAGCGGCGAAACACCATATATTTT. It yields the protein CASSLLGQQRRNTIYF.

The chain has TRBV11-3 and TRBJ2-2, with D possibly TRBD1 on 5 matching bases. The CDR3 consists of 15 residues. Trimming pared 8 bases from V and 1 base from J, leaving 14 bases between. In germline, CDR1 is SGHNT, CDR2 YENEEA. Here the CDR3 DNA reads TGTGCCAGCGGCCGGAGCAGGGTGAACACCGGGGAGCTGTTTTTT. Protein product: CASGRSRVNTGELFF.

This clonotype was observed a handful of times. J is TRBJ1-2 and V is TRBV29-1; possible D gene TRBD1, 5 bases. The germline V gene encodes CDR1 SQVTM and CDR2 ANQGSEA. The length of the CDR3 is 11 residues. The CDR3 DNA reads TGCGTGGGTGAGACAGTCTATGGCTACACCTTC. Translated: CVGETVYGYTF.

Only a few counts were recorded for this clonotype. The CDR3 DNA follows: TGTGCCAGCAGCCTAATCGACGGCTCCTACGAGCAGTACTTC. Its protein is CASSLIDGSYEQYF. V usage is TRBV7-2 and J usage is TRBJ2-7, with no clear D. V lost 5 bases and J lost 0, with 11 bases in between. CDR1 is SGHTA and CDR2 is FQGNSA in the germline V gene. The CDR3 loop spans 14 amino acids. Using reference TRBV7-2 and TRBJ2-7 for the parts outside the CDR3, the full variable domain is GAGVSQSPSNKVTEKGKDVELRCDPISGHTALYWYRQSLGQGLEFLIYFQGNSAPDKSGLPSDRFSAERTGGSVSTLTIQRTQQEDSAVYLCASSLIDGSYEQYFGPGTRLTVT.

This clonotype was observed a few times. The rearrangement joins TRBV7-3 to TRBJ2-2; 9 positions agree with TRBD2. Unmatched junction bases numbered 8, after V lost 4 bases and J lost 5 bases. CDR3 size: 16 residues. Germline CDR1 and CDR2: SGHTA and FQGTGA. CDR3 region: CASSSIAGGPTGELFF. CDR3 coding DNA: TGTGCCAGCAGCTCCATCGCGGGAGGGCCAACCGGGGAGCTGTTTTTT.

In DNA form, the CDR3 reads TGTGCCAGCAGTGACACAGGCACAGATACGCAGTATTTT. This encodes CASSDTGTDTQYF. The chain combines TRBV25-1 with TRBJ2-3; D is ambiguous. Trimming took off 3 bases at V and 1 base at J, with 5 bases between the two ends. The CDR3 sequence is 13 residues long. Germline values: CDR1 MGHDK, CDR2 SYGVNS.

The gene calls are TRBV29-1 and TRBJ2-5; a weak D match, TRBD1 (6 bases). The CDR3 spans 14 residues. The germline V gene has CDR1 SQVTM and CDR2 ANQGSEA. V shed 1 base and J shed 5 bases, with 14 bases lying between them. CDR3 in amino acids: CSVEGEGGMETQYF. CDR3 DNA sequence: TGCAGCGTTGAAGGAGAAGGGGGAATGGAGACCCAGTACTTC.

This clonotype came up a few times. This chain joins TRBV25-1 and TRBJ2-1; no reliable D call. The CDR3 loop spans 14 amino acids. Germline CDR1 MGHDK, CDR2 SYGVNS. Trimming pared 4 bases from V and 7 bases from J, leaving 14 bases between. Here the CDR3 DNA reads TGTGCCAGCAGTGGAGATGCCCTAATGAATGAGCAGTTCTTC. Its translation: CASSGDALMNEQFF.

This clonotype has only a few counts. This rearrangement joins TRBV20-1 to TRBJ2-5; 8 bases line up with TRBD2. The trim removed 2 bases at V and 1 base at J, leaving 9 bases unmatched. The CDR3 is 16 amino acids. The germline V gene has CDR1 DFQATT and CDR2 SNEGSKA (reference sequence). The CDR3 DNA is TGCAGTGCTAGATCCCCGGGGGGGGGGGCCCAAGAGACCCAGTACTTC. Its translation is CSARSPGGGAQETQYF.

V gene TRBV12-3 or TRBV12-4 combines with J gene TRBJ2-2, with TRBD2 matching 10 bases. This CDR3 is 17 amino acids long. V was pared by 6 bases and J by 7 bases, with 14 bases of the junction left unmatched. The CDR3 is CASRPTRAGGPSGELFF. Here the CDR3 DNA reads TGTGCCAGCAGACCGACCCGAGCGGGAGGGCCAAGCGGGGAGCTGTTTTTT.

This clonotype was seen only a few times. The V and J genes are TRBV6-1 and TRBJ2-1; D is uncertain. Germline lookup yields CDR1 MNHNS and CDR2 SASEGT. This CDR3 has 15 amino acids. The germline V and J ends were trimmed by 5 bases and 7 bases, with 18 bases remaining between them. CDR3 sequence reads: CASSRPAQMGNEQFF. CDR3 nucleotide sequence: TGTGCCAGCAGTCGCCCGGCTCAGATGGGTAATGAGCAGTTCTTC.

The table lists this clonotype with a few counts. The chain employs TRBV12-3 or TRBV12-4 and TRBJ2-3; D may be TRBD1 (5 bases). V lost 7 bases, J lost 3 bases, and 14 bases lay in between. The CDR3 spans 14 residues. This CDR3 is CASIRQTVTDTQYF. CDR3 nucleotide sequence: TGTGCCAGCATCAGACAGACAGTAACAGATACGCAGTATTTT.

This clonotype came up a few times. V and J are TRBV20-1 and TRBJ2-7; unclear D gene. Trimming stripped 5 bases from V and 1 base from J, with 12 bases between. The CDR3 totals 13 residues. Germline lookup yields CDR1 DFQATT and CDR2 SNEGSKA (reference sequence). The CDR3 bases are TGCAGTGCTCCCGATGAGATTTCCTACGAGCAGTACTTC. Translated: CSAPDEISYEQYF.

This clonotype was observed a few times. The CDR3, as DNA: TGTGCCAGCAGCGTGGACCTGAGCTCCTACAATGAGCAGTTCTTC. It codes for CASSVDLSSYNEQFF. J is TRBJ2-1 and V is TRBV9; D unresolved. This CDR3 contains 15 residues. Trimming cost V 2 bases and J 0 bases, with 9 bases left between them. Looked up from germline, CDR1 is SGDLS and CDR2 is YYNGEE.

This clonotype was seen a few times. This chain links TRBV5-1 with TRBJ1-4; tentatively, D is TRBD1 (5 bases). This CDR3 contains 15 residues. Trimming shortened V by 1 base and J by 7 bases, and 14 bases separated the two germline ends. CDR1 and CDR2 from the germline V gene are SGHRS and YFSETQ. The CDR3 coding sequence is TGCGCCAGCAGCTTGCGGGCGCAGGGAGCTGAAAAACTGTTTTTT. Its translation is CASSLRAQGAEKLFF.

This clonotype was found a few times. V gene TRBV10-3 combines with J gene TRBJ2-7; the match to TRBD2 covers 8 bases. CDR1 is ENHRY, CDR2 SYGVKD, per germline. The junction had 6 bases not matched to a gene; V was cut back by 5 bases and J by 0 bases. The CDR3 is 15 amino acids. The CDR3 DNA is TGTGCCATCAGTTCTACTAGCGGACCCTCCTACGAGCAGTACTTC. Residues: CAISSTSGPSYEQYF.